These 14 T cell receptor beta chains came from one sample sequenced in a study of cytomegalovirus exposure and HLA in healthy donors (TCRdb year 2017). Library preparation used the immunoSEQ multiplex PCR assay. In TCRdb, the immuneACCESS table is reduced to in-frame sequences with V and J assigned. These tables do not hold every clone; where another copy was compared, an unresolved V gene accounts for under half, and the others remain unexplained. This sample lists 110,000 or so clones; about 82% were detected once. About 5.3% of the sample comes from the top ten. The sample was PBMCs. The receptor set was obtained from a man younger than 35 in good health and CMV-seronegative.

The J gene is TRBJ1-6, the V gene TRBV30; a weak D match, TRBD1 (5 bases). CDR1 GTSNPN and CDR2 SVGIG come from the germline V gene (reference sequence). V was shortened by 5 bases and J by 10 bases, with 12 bases between the two germline ends. The CDR3 has 12 residues. The CDR3 DNA is TGTGCCTGGGCCGGGCGGGGGTCACCCCTCCACTTT. As protein: CAWAGRGSPLHF.

This clone was seen just once. The rearrangement links TRBV27 to TRBJ1-2, with 7 bases identical to TRBD1. This CDR3 has 15 residues. Trimming at V came to 6 bases and at J to 2 bases, leaving 9 bases not matched to a gene. Looked up from germline, CDR1 is MNHEY and CDR2 is SMNVEV (reference sequence). The CDR3 loop reads CASSLRQGMNYGYTF. DNA of the CDR3: TGTGCCAGCAGCCTCAGACAGGGTATGAACTATGGCTACACCTTC.

DNA for the CDR3: TGTGCCACCTCCGGGGGGGGTACGAACACTGAAGCTTTCTTT. Translated, it gives CATSGGGTNTEAFF. The genes are TRBV15 and TRBJ1-1; D might be TRBD1 (5 bases). CDR1 and CDR2 from the germline V gene are LNHNV and YYDKDF (reference sequence). This CDR3 is 14 amino acids long. V was clipped by 8 bases and J by 1 base, with 14 bases between them.

The J gene is TRBJ2-7, the V gene TRBV6-5; possible D gene TRBD2, 7 bases. The CDR3 totals 13 residues. V dropped 6 bases and J dropped 2 bases, with 11 bases sitting between them. Germline V lookup: CDR1 MNHEY, CDR2 SVGAGI. CDR3 protein: CASSRGGAYEQYF. The DNA of the CDR3 is TGTGCCAGCAGCCGAGGGGGGGCCTACGAGCAGTACTTC.

The chain links TRBV19 to TRBJ1-3, with D unresolved. V dropped 7 bases and J dropped 8 bases, with 18 bases sitting between them. The CDR3 loop spans 14 amino acids. Germline CDR1 LNHDA, CDR2 SQIVND (reference sequence). In nucleotides, the CDR3 is TGTGCCAGTACGACGGGTGCTCTGGAGGACACCATATATTTT. It codes for CASTTGALEDTIYF. The full variable domain, in which reference TRBV19 and TRBJ1-3 provide the parts outside the CDR3, is DGGITQSPKYLFRKEGQNVTLSCEQNLNHDAMYWYRQDPGQGLRLIYYSQIVNDFQKGDIAEGYSVSREKKESFPLTVTSAQKNPTAFYLCASTTGALEDTIYFGEGSWLTVV.

This rearrangement joins TRBV6-1 to TRBJ2-7; 8 bases align to TRBD1. CDR1 MNHNS and CDR2 SASEGT come from the germline V gene. CDR3 size: 13 residues. V was pared by 6 bases and J by 4 bases, with 5 bases of the junction left unmatched. Here the CDR3 reads CASSSGGRYEQYF. The CDR3 DNA is TGTGCCAGCAGCTCAGGGGGCAGGTACGAGCAGTACTTC.

The chain employs TRBV11-2 and TRBJ2-1; D gene uncertain. The CDR3 has 11 amino acids. CDR1 SGHAT and CDR2 FQNNGV come from the germline V gene. Trimming took 1 base from V and 12 from J, leaving 7 bases between them. Written as DNA, the CDR3 is TGTGCCAGCAGCTTAGGGCAGATGCAGTTCTTC. This translates into CASSLGQMQFF.

J is TRBJ1-1 and V is TRBV18; 7 bases match TRBD1. Germline loops: CDR1 KGHSH, CDR2 LQKENI. The CDR3 length is 15 residues. V was clipped by 3 bases and J by 3 bases; unmatched bases: 7. The CDR3 spells CASSPETGSYTEAFF. The CDR3 DNA is TGTGCCAGCTCACCGGAGACAGGGTCGTACACTGAAGCTTTCTTT.

The V gene is TRBV2, the J gene TRBJ2-1, with 9 bases matching TRBD1. The CDR3 has 15 amino acids. The V gene's germline CDR1 is SNHLY and CDR2 FYNNEI. Trimming took 5 bases from V and 7 from J; bases not matched to a gene: 9. The CDR3 DNA is TGTGCCAGCAGTTCCCGGGACAGGGCCAGGAATGAGCAGTTCTTC. It translates to CASSSRDRARNEQFF.

The chain is built from TRBV19 and TRBJ1-1, with D perhaps matching TRBD1 (6 bases). V shed 0 bases and J shed 8 bases, with 16 bases lying between them. This CDR3 has 15 amino acids. Germline-derived CDR1 and CDR2 are LNHDA and SQIVND (reference sequence). The CDR3 DNA sequence: TGTGCCAGTAGTATAGATGAGGCCAGGACAGAAGAAGCTTTCTTT. It is translated as CASSIDEARTEEAFF.

The CDR3 protein is CASSLARLAPGELFF. The DNA for the CDR3 is TGCGCCAGCAGCTTGGCGCGGTTGGCTCCCGGGGAGCTGTTTTTT. The J gene is TRBJ2-2, the V gene TRBV5-1; D unclear. Germline CDR1 and CDR2: SGHRS and YFSETQ. The V gene lost 0 bases and the J gene lost 6 bases, with 12 bases spanning the gap. CDR3 length: 15 amino acids.

This clone has a handful of counts. In the same sample, other DNA sequences code for this CDR3. J is TRBJ2-7 and V is TRBV6-1, with 10 bases aligning to TRBD2. With V trimmed by 1 base and J by 0 bases, 0 bases remained unmatched. Germline lookup yields CDR1 MNHNS and CDR2 SASEGT. The CDR3 spans 15 residues. The CDR3 protein is CASSEGTSGSYEQYF. The DNA for the CDR3 is TGTGCCAGCAGTGAAGGGACTAGCGGCTCCTACGAGCAGTACTTC.

This clone was counted only a few times. The CDR3 DNA reads TGTGCCAGCAGCGCCGGACAGGGCCCCTACGAGCAGTACTTC. Protein sequence: CASSAGQGPYEQYF. The chain is built from TRBV9 and TRBJ2-7; 8 nucleotides agree with TRBD1. Germline assignment: CDR1 SGDLS and CDR2 YYNGEE. Losses at the gene ends were 3 bases for V and 2 bases for J; bases not matched to a gene: 4. The CDR3 is made up of 14 amino acids.

This chain connects TRBV7-2 to TRBJ2-1; 7 bases match TRBD1. Germline assignment: CDR1 SGHTA and CDR2 FQGNSA. There are 17 residues in the CDR3. With V trimmed by 4 bases and J by 0 bases, 9 bases remained unmatched. As DNA, the CDR3 is TGTGCCAGCAGCTATCAGACAGGGCCCCGCTCCTACAATGAGCAGTTCTTC. Translated, it gives CASSYQTGPRSYNEQFF.